The TCR beta chain described here comes from a study of human T cells and chemical hapten exposure. Study details: Patients had diphenylcyclopropenone applied to the scalp weekly throughout the approximately 24-week study.

Germline-derived CDR1 and CDR2 are SQVTM and ANQGSEA. CDR3 length equals 13 residues. The V and J ends lost 4 bases and 4 bases respectively, with 13 bases between them. This clonotype has only a few counts. TCRdb recomputed calls from the RACE reads with MiXCR, one row per CDR3 protein. The repertoire holds tens of thousands of distinct CDR3 sequences, with 9.6% as singletons. Time point described: patch test 2, 6 weeks after DPC sensitization. Specified treatment: therapeutic diphenylcyclopropenone sensitization with weekly scalp DPC. Extraction yielded total RNA from whole blood (unfractionated). Those who donated were patients with alopecia, 18 to 70 years of age, and suitable for DPC.

This sample comprised whole blood, obtained in connection with sensitization to the hapten diphenylcyclopropenone (DPC). V is TRBV29-1 and J is TRBJ2-5; weak D call: TRBD1 (6 bases). This TCR was recovered from a woman under 40 with alopecia areata. Some clones in this sample may be carry-over from other donors' samples. The CDR3 spells CSVGPRQVETQYF. The CDR3 DNA reads TGCAGCGTTGGGCCTCGACAGGTAGAGACCCAGTACTTC.